The sequence of this T cell receptor beta chain was determined in a study of cytomegalovirus exposure and HLA in healthy donors. With regard to this clone: Its antigen is as yet unknown.

Study-wide results and caveats: Later on, an analysis found that several of the most significant clusters appeared to be linked to common viral pathogens, which included parvovirus B19. TCR beta chains numbering roughly 150 were designated cytomegalovirus-associated.

CDR3 size: 17 residues. V shed 4 bases and J 5 bases; nucleotides not matched to a gene: 4. Germline loops: CDR1 MNHEY, CDR2 SMNVEV (reference sequence). PCR used 60 Vbeta primers and 13 Jbeta primers. TCRdb's table, derived via immunoSEQ multiplex PCR, lists solely in-frame clones and lacks some. This sample contains around 200,000 clones. Sequencing used PBMCs. V gene TRBV27 combines with J gene TRBJ2-2; TRBD2 aligns across 16 bases. This TCR was recovered from a woman in her twenties or thirties in good health and CMV-seropositive. The chain's CDR3 is CASSSGLAGGATGELFF. Written as DNA, the CDR3 is TGTGCCAGCAGTTCGGGACTAGCGGGAGGGGCGACCGGGGAGCTGTTTTTT.